This note documents a single T cell receptor (beta chain) sequence. This clone was found once. The antigen it recognizes is unknown. Within one base of it there is no much larger clone, and no base qualities were kept. These data are taken from a study of blood T cell repertoires in COVID-19 (dated by TCRdb to 2018 to 2021). With regard to the full study: Samples covering the acute and convalescent phases of COVID-19 were provided by collaborators in the United States, Italy and Spain. The prospective study material was composed of cDNA or gDNA derived from T cells, B-cell-depleted T cells, or PBMCs. Subjects who had been exposed to COVID-19, were actively infected with it, or had recovered from it provided the deeply sampled blood TCRbeta repertoires that made up the dataset. A freely available public database, intended as a resource for researchers studying the immune response to SARS-CoV-2, is where the repertoires were released. The samples were drawn from two sources: the first 160 participants of the ongoing ImmuneRACE study, and 1,254 subjects contributed by 6 global collaborators. A de-identified subject ID, COVID-19 status, age in years and sex were almost always included in the sample metadata. Where available, HLA class I and class II types were taken from metadata supplied by the sample provider and were not determined by assay-based typing.

The V end gives up 1 base and the J end 2 bases, leaving 3 bases in the junction not matched to a gene. Counted from cysteine to phenylalanine, this CDR3 has 16 amino acids. The only DNA kept is the CDR3, 48 bases in frame from the first base. CDR1 and CDR2 are read off the germline V gene as KGHSH and LQKENI. Overall study outcomes, separate from this receptor: The quantity of clinical and demographic metadata differed by source and by participant and was supplied without curation.

TCRbeta CDR3 regions were amplified from genomic DNA by means of the immunoSEQ Assay, a bias-controlled multiplex PCR. Concerning the study's data processing: Nucleated cell counts per sample were estimated from amplification of reference gene primers within the assay. To quantify the absolute abundance of each unique TCRbeta CDR3 rearrangement, sequence reads were collapsed and filtered. For each sample, productive Simpson clonality was calculated by taking the square root of Simpson's diversity index across productive rearrangements. TCRdb obtained this table from immuneACCESS and retained in-frame rearrangements with V and J assigned. These tables miss some clones; where compared with another copy, unresolved V genes account for less than half of the shortfall, and the remainder is unexplained. That table supplies the V and J calls and clone size; D and trimming were determined from the DNA. Here the sample has roughly 340,000 clones; 75% to 90% occur a single time. The ten top clones hold approximately 1% of the sample.

Participants in the prospective study were enrolled through a virtual design, were aged roughly 18 to 95 years, and lived in fewer than 30 United States geographic areas. Cohort assignment in the prospective study relied on participant-reported clinical history from a screening survey and a study questionnaire. Recovered participants in ImmuneRACE Cohort 3 were defined as having two consecutive negative NP/OP PCR tests, clearance from a healthcare professional, or resolution of symptoms. In the prospective study, whole blood, serum and a nasopharyngeal or oropharyngeal swab were collected from each participant by mobile phlebotomists. Over a roughly 2-month period, participants in the prospective study had the option of providing additional blood draws and questionnaires. Before DNA extraction, blood samples from the prospective study were shipped at room temperature or frozen.

What was sequenced was PBMCs or T cells enriched from blood (not recorded which). The V gene is TRBV18 and the J gene is TRBJ2-1, with 9 bases matching TRBD2. This clonotype was obtained from a man aged 18 to 30 who had recovered from COVID-19. The CDR3 here reads CASSPLAGVTYNEQFF. Read as DNA, the sequence is TGTGCCAGCTCACCACTAGCGGGAGTTACCTACAATGAGCAGTTCTTC.